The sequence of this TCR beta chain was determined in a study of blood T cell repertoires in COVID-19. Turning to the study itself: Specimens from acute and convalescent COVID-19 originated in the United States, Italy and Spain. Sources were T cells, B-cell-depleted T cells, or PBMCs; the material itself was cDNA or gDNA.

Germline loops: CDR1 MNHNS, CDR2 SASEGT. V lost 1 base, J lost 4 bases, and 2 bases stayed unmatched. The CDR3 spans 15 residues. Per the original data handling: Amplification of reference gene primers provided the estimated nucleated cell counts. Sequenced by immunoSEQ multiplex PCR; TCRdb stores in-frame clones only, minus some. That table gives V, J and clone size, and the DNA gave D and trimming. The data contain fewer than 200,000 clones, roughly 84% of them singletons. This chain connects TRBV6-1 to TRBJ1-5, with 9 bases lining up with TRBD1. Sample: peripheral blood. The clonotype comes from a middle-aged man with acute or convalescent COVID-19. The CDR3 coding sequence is TGTGCCAGCAGTGAAGGGGGGACAGGGAATCAGCCCCAGCATTTT. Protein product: CASSEGGTGNQPQHF.